This TCR beta chain was identified during a study of shared clonotypes between healthy human individuals. General observations from the study: Of the naive CD4 clonotypes, approximately 5% were shared across a handful of donors.

Details on this clone: Its antigen is unidentified.

Unmatched junction bases numbered 11, after V lost 2 bases and J lost 9 bases. The CDR3 sequence is 16 residues long. Per the germline V gene, CDR1 is SEHNR and CDR2 is FQNEAQ (reference sequence). Method: immunoSEQ multiplex PCR; TCRdb's copy keeps in-frame clones and lacks some. This repertoire shows more than 1,200,000 clones, approximately 98.5% found once; its top ten account for 0.36%. The sequenced sample was naive CD4+ T cells sorted from blood. Stated subset: CD45RA+ positively selected. The receptor was isolated from a man younger than 45 in good health. The chain is built from TRBV7-9 and TRBJ2-1; 9 bases fit TRBD2. CDR3 DNA sequence: TGTGCCAGCAGCTTAACCTTGCGGGAGGGCCTGGGTGAGCAGTTCTTC. It yields the protein CASSLTLREGLGEQFF.